These 15 T cell receptor beta chains originate from one sample sequenced in a study of T cells in Graves' hyperthyroidism and ophthalmopathy (dated by TCRdb to the late 2010s). Library generation was performed with multiplex PCR. Sequenced on an Illumina HiSeq 2000. The TCR beta CDR3 regions were amplified from the RNA transcripts. For the first round of RT-PCR on the TCR CDR3, the HTBI primer set was used together with the Qiagen OneStep RT-PCR kit. TCRdb reprocessed the public reads (quality trimming at Q25 with fastp, clone calling with MiXCR) and kept in-frame beta chains. CDR3 protein sequences are deduplicated, and each keeps its most common genes and DNA. The sample profile shows 600,000 to 900,000 distinct CDR3 sequences; around 15% of them were found once. Of the sample, under 10% falls within the top ten clones. Sequenced input: blood. Receptor source: a man younger than 30 with Graves' hyperthyroidism.

This clonotype occurred a few times. V is TRBV25-1 and J is TRBJ2-7, with TRBD1 matching 7 bases. CDR1 is MGHDK and CDR2 is SYGVNS in the germline V gene. J gave up 6 bases and V 2 bases, and 1 base lay outside the gene matches. The CDR3 is 12 residues long. The CDR3 protein is CASSEDRVEQYF. CDR3 bases: TGTGCCAGCAGTGAAGACAGGGTCGAGCAGTACTTC.

This clonotype was seen ten or more times. The chain links TRBV2 to TRBJ2-5; D may be TRBD1 (6 bases). Germline V CDR1 and CDR2: SNHLY, FYNNEI. Trimming left V 6 bases short and J 1 base short, with 9 bases between. This CDR3 contains 13 residues. CDR3 loop: CASSGQPQETQYF. The CDR3 nucleotides are TGTGCCAGCAGCGGACAGCCCCAAGAGACCCAGTACTTC.

This clonotype was recorded many times. The chain joins TRBV7-8 to TRBJ2-1, with 12 bases that match TRBD1. Germline V lookup: CDR1 SGHVS, CDR2 FQNEAQ. Unmatched junction bases numbered 12, after V lost 3 bases and J lost 0 bases. The length of the CDR3 is 20 residues. As DNA, the CDR3 is TGTGCCAGCAGCTTGTCTACCGGGACAGGGGGCCTTCTCTCCTACAATGAGCAGTTCTTC. It specifies CASSLSTGTGGLLSYNEQFF.

The V gene is TRBV29-1, the J gene TRBJ2-2; no clear D. Trimming removed 3 bases at V and 4 bases at J, with 6 bases between. This CDR3 is built from 12 residues. Germline V gene lookup returns CDR1 SQVTM and CDR2 ANQGSEA. The CDR3 region is CSVEMATGELFF. In nucleotides, the CDR3 is TGCAGCGTTGAGATGGCCACCGGGGAGCTGTTTTTT.

The sample holds many counts of this clonotype. The CDR3 sequence: CASSVSGGRNEQYF. The CDR3 DNA reads TGTGCCAGCAGCGTAAGCGGGGGAAGGAACGAGCAGTACTTC. The rearrangement joins TRBV9 to TRBJ2-7; the match to TRBD2 covers 8 bases. The CDR3 spans 14 residues. V gave up 1 base and J gave up 5 bases; unmatched junction bases: 5. Germline assignment: CDR1 SGDLS and CDR2 YYNGEE.

This clonotype has more than one count but fewer than ten. The CDR3 sequence: CASSPRNSGNTIYF. Here the CDR3 DNA reads TGTGCCAGCAGCCCCAGGAATTCTGGAAACACCATATATTTT. This rearrangement joins TRBV6-1 to TRBJ1-3; D ambiguous. Germline loops: CDR1 MNHNS, CDR2 SASEGT. V lost 6 bases to trimming and J lost 1 base, with 10 bases between them. The CDR3 has 14 residues.

This clonotype was picked up many times. The chain employs TRBV11-1 and TRBJ2-7; 7 bases fit TRBD2. The trim removed 5 bases at V and 3 bases at J, leaving 4 bases unmatched. CDR1 and CDR2 from the germline V gene are SGHAT and FQDESV (reference sequence). The CDR3 length is 13 residues. The chain's CDR3 is CASSIGTNYEQYF. CDR3 DNA: TGTGCCAGCAGCATAGGGACTAACTACGAGCAGTACTTC. Looking up the rest from reference TRBV11-1 and TRBJ2-7 gives the full variable domain: EAEVAQSPRYKITEKSQAVAFWCDPISGHATLYWYRQILGQGPELLVQFQDESVVDDSQLPKDRFSAERLKGVDSTLKIQPAELGDSAMYLCASSIGTNYEQYFGPGTRLTVT.

This clonotype was detected ten times or more. The rearrangement uses TRBV5-5 and TRBJ2-7, with D possibly TRBD2 on 6 matching bases. This CDR3 has 14 amino acids. The germline gives CDR1 SGHKS, CDR2 YYEKEE (reference sequence). Trimming pared 2 bases from V and 2 bases from J, leaving 11 bases between. The CDR3 DNA sequence: TGTGCCAGCAGCTTAATGCGGGGACCCTACGAGCAGTACTTC. It codes for CASSLMRGPYEQYF.

This clonotype was recorded a few times. The rearrangement joins TRBV7-2 to TRBJ2-5; TRBD1 or TRBD2 may be the D gene (7 bases each). CDR3 length: 15 amino acids. CDR1 and CDR2 from the germline V gene are SGHTA and FQGNSA. The V gene lost 8 bases and the J gene lost 0 bases, with 16 bases spanning the gap. CDR3 nucleotide sequence: TGTGCCAGCGGCAGGGGGGGACAGCACCAAGAGACCCAGTACTTC. Translating gives CASGRGGQHQETQYF.

This clonotype occurred many times. The rearrangement links TRBV2 to TRBJ2-7; the D gene is possibly TRBD1 (6 bases). Germline assignment: CDR1 SNHLY and CDR2 FYNNEI. The CDR3 contains 12 residues. V lost 5 bases, J lost 3 bases, and 8 bases lay in between. The CDR3 here is CASSTGIYEQYF. CDR3 nucleotide sequence: TGTGCCAGCAGTACAGGGATCTACGAGCAGTACTTC.

This clonotype occurred once. A much bigger clone sits one base away, suggesting this may be a read error. The CDR3 end shows no conserved phenylalanine or tryptophan, and so a read error is likely. The chain uses TRBV28 and TRBJ2-5, with TRBD2 as a possible D gene (6 bases). The length of the CDR3 is 15 residues. Trimming took off 3 bases at V and 2 bases at J, with 13 bases between the two ends. CDR1 and CDR2 (germline): MDHEN, SYDVKM. This CDR3 is CASSFRTTRQETQYL. CDR3 coding DNA: TGTGCCAGCAGTTTTCGGACTACACGACAAGAGACCCAGTACCTC.

This clonotype came up many times. This chain uses TRBV27 with TRBJ2-1; D is perhaps TRBD2 (5 bases). V was trimmed by 3 bases and J by 0 bases, leaving 9 bases between them. The CDR3 has 15 residues. Germline CDR1 MNHEY, CDR2 SMNVEV (reference sequence). The CDR3 DNA reads as TGTGCCAGCAGTTTTATAGGGAGCTCCTACAATGAGCAGTTCTTC. Encoded protein: CASSFIGSSYNEQFF.

This clonotype has more than one count but fewer than ten. J is TRBJ2-3 and V is TRBV7-3; D call uncertain. This CDR3 contains 17 residues. The germline V and J ends were trimmed by 5 bases and 0 bases, with 18 bases remaining between them. Germline lookup yields CDR1 SGHTA and CDR2 FQGTGA. The CDR3 DNA reads TGTGCCAGCAGCCCATCGTTGCAGCCACACAGCACAGATACGCAGTATTTT. It translates to CASSPSLQPHSTDTQYF.

The chain couples TRBV7-2 to TRBJ1-5; D is undetermined. The germline V gene encodes CDR1 SGHTA and CDR2 FQGNSA. The CDR3 consists of 16 residues. Trimming took 1 base from V and 4 from J, leaving 14 bases between them. The CDR3 coding sequence is TGTGCCAGCAGCTTAGACGGTCCGAATCTTAATCAGCCCCAGCATTTT. It is translated as CASSLDGPNLNQPQHF.

This clonotype occurred many times. The rearrangement joins TRBV27 to TRBJ1-2; TRBD1 matches 8 bases. CDR3 length equals 15 residues. Per germline, CDR1 MNHEY and CDR2 SMNVEV (reference sequence). With 1 base clipped from V and 1 base from J, the junction kept 2 bases outside the gene matches. The CDR3 loop is CASSLYRGVNYGYTF. CDR3 nucleotides: TGTGCCAGCAGTTTATACAGGGGGGTTAACTATGGCTACACCTTC.